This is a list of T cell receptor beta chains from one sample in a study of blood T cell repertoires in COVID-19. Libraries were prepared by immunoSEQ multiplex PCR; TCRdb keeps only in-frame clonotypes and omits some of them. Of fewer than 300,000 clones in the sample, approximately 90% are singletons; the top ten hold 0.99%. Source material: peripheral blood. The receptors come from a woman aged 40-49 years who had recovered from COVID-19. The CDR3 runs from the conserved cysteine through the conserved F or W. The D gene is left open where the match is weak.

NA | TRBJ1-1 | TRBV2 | CASSPPGKTEAFF
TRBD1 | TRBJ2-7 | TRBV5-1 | CASRIQGGYEQYF
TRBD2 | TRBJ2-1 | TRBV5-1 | CASSMTSSGNEQFF
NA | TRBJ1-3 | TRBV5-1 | CASSLGPGDGENTIYF
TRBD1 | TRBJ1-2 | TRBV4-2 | CASSHRQGVGGYTF
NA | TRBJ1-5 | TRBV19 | CASSPGGYSNQPQHF
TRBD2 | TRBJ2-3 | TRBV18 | CASSPGLGGGSTDTQYF
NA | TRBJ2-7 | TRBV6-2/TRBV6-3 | CASSYASYEQYF
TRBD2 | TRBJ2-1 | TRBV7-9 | CASRRGIPGLGTNEQFF
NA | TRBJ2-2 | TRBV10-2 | CASNGAGELFF
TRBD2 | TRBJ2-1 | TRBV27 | CASSLIAGLAYNEQFF
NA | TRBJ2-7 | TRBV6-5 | CASTWGSYEQYF
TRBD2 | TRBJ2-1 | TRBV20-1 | CSASGLAGSLEQFF
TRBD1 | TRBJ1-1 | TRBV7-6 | CASSLVPDRAEAFF
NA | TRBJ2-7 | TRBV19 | CASSTPGLPYEQYF
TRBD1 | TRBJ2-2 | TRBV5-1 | CASSADRGSTGELFF
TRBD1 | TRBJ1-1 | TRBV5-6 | CASRPGRGYPEAFF
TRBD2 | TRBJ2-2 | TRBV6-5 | CASSTSGSGELFF
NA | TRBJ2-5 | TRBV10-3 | CAIADSEETQYF
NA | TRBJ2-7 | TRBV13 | CASSLGDSEYEQYF
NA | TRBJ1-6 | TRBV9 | CASSVRGRGGSPLHF
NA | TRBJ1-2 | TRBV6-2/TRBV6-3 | CASSYSRSNYGYTF
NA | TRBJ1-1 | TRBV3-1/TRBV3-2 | CASRRGSGLNTEAFF
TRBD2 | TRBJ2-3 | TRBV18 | CASSFGLADTQYF
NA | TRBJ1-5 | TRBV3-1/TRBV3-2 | CASSATGSKHQPQHF
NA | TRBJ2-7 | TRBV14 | CASSQRSRQGLLNEQYF
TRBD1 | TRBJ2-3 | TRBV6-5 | CASTTGQGYTDTQYF
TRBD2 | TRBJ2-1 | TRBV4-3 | CASSQDGASGTIMDEQFF
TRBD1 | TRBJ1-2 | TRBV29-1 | CSAGAGTGAERYTF
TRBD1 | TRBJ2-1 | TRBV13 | CASSGRDRALREQFF
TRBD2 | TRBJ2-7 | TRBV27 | CASSLLGRAGAYEQYF
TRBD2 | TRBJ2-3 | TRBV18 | CASSPRPGLADRTDTQYF
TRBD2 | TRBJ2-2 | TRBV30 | CAWSGAGGRGTGELFF
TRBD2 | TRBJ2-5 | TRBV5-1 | CASSPGGGRETQYF
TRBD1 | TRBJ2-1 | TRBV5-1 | CASSLQGASLNEQFF
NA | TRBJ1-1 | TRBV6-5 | CASQTGSTEAFF
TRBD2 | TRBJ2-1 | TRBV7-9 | CASTRWGLAGGPRVGGDEQFF
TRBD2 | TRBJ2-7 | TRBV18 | CASSRGLAGYEQYF
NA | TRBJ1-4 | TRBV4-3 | CASSQDAAPGREKLFF
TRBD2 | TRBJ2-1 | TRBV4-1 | CASSPASGPYNEQFF